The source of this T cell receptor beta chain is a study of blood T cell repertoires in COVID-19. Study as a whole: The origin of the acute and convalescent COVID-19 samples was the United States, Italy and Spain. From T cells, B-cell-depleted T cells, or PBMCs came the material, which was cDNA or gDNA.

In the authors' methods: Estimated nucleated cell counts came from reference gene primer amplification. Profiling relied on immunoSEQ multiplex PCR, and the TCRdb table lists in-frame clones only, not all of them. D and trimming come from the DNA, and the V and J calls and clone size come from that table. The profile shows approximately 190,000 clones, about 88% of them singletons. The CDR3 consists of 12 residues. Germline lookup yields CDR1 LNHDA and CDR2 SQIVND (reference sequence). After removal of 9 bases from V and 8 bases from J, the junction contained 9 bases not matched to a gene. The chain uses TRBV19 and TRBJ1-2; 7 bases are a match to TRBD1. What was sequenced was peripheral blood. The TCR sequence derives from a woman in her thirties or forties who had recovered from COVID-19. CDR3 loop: CASAGQSDGYTF. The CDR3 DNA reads TGTGCCAGCGCGGGACAGTCAGACGGCTACACCTTC.